These 17 T cell receptor beta chains were sequenced from one sample in a study of cytomegalovirus exposure and HLA in healthy donors. This PCR relied on a set of 60 Vbeta primers and 13 Jbeta primers. The table came from immunoSEQ multiplex PCR; TCRdb's copy has only in-frame clones and leaves some out. The sample records 95,000 or so clones, under 90% being singletons. The sequencing input was PBMCs. The receptors were sampled from a woman aged 70-85 years in good health and CMV-seropositive.

This clone has more than one count but fewer than ten. This chain connects TRBV30 to TRBJ1-1, with 10 bases aligning to TRBD1. CDR1 and CDR2 (germline): GTSNPN, SVGIG (reference sequence). The ends lost 2 bases at V and 2 bases at J; junction bases unmatched: 2. The CDR3 is made up of 14 amino acids. CDR3 bases: TGTGCCTGGAGTCGGGACAGGGGCAACACTGAAGCTTTCTTT. Its protein product is CAWSRDRGNTEAFF.

V is TRBV19 and J is TRBJ1-4, with 7 nucleotides matching TRBD1. The CDR3 covers 17 residues. Germline V gives CDR1 LNHDA, CDR2 SQIVND (reference sequence). V gave up 5 bases and J gave up 0 bases; unmatched junction bases: 9. CDR3 DNA sequence: TGTGCCAGTAGTTGGAGGAGGGGGCAAGCAACTAATGAAAAACTGTTTTTT. Protein sequence: CASSWRRGQATNEKLFF.

This clone was seen a handful of times. The J gene is TRBJ1-1, the V gene TRBV5-4; D might be TRBD1 (6 bases). V dropped 6 bases and J dropped 2 bases, with 20 bases sitting between them. Germline loops: CDR1 SGHNT, CDR2 YYREEE (reference sequence). This CDR3 is built from 16 residues. The CDR3 region is CASTKFQGISNTEAFF. The DNA for the CDR3 is TGTGCCAGCACCAAATTCCAGGGGATAAGTAACACTGAAGCTTTCTTT.

The chain carries TRBV18 and TRBJ1-2; maybe TRBD1 (5 bases). CDR1 and CDR2 from the germline V gene are KGHSH and LQKENI. The CDR3 loop spans 18 amino acids. Trimming stripped 6 bases from V and 4 bases from J, with 27 bases between. In DNA form, the CDR3 reads TGTGCCAGCTCCCCTACCGGAGGGGCCGAATCCCTTGTCTATGGCTACACCTTC. Protein sequence: CASSPTGGAESLVYGYTF.

The chain combines TRBV4-1 with TRBJ2-1, with 10 bases lining up with TRBD2. The CDR3 has 14 residues. The V segment lost 4 bases and the J segment 12 bases; nucleotides outside the gene matches: 9. Germline V CDR1 and CDR2: MGHRA, YSYEKL. DNA of the CDR3: TGCGCCAGCAGCCCCGGGACTAGCGATCTGTGGCAGTTCTTC. This sequence encodes CASSPGTSDLWQFF.

In this sample, this clone turned up a few times. V and J are TRBV6-5 and TRBJ1-4; TRBD1 might be the D (6 bases). Trimming took off 9 bases at V and 7 bases at J, with 18 bases between the two ends. This CDR3 is built from 14 residues. CDR1 MNHEY and CDR2 SVGAGI come from the germline V gene. CDR3 sequence (DNA): TGTGCCAGTGGGCGGACAGCGGCGGGTGAAAAACTGTTTTTT. It encodes CASGRTAAGEKLFF.

The chain has TRBV7-8 and TRBJ2-6, with TRBD1 matching 10 bases. This CDR3 has 18 residues. Germline trimming cut 5 bases from V and 0 bases from J; bases unmatched to any gene: 7. Germline CDR1 reads SGHVS; CDR2 reads FQNEAQ. The CDR3 is CASSTRDRGLSGANVLTF. In nucleotides, the CDR3 is TGTGCCAGCAGCACCCGGGACAGGGGCCTCTCTGGGGCCAACGTCCTGACTTTC.

CDR3 DNA sequence: TGCAGCGTTGAAGACAGGGTCAAATATGGCTACACCTTC. As protein: CSVEDRVKYGYTF. The gene calls are TRBV29-1 and TRBJ1-2, with D possibly being TRBD1 (5 bases). Looked up from germline, CDR1 is SQVTM and CDR2 is ANQGSEA. The CDR3 contains 13 residues. V shed 0 bases and J shed 5 bases, with 10 bases lying between them.

The rearrangement joins TRBV30 to TRBJ1-3, with D unclear. The V and J ends lost 3 bases and 3 bases respectively, with 9 bases between them. The CDR3 covers 13 residues. In germline, CDR1 is GTSNPN, CDR2 SVGIG (reference sequence). The DNA of the CDR3 is TGTGCCTGGAGCGAGACGGGTGGAAACACCATATATTTT. This encodes CAWSETGGNTIYF.

Here the CDR3 DNA reads TGTGCCAGCAGTGATTCGGGACACTTCACAGATACGCAGTATTTT. The encoded protein is CASSDSGHFTDTQYF. This chain joins TRBV25-1 and TRBJ2-3; maybe TRBD1 (6 bases). Trimming removed 3 bases at V and 2 bases at J, with 12 bases between. Germline values: CDR1 MGHDK, CDR2 SYGVNS. The CDR3 has 15 residues.

The V and J genes are TRBV9 and TRBJ2-2; TRBD2 matches 11 bases. Germline loops: CDR1 SGDLS, CDR2 YYNGEE. This CDR3 has 16 amino acids. V trimming: 0 bases; J trimming: 4 bases; junction bases outside the gene matches: 2. The CDR3 loop is CASSVVLAGGTGELFF. In DNA form, the CDR3 reads TGTGCCAGCAGCGTAGTTCTAGCGGGAGGCACCGGGGAGCTGTTTTTT.

The rearrangement joins TRBV2 to TRBJ2-2, with TRBD1 as a possible D gene (5 bases). V was trimmed by 7 bases and J by 3 bases, leaving 9 bases between them. The CDR3 has 13 residues. Germline CDR1 SNHLY, CDR2 FYNNEI. The CDR3 loop reads CASITQDTGELFF. For the CDR3, the DNA is TGTGCCAGCATTACACAGGACACCGGGGAGCTGTTTTTT.

This clone turned up a few times. The rearrangement joins TRBV18 to TRBJ2-1; 12 bases match TRBD2. This CDR3 comprises 17 residues. The V and J ends lost 3 bases and 4 bases, in that order; junction bases with no gene match: 7. Germline V gene lookup returns CDR1 KGHSH and CDR2 LQKENI. The CDR3 loop is CASSPLAGGPGYNEQFF. The CDR3 coding sequence is TGTGCCAGCTCACCCCTAGCGGGAGGGCCTGGGTACAATGAGCAGTTCTTC.

Regarding this clone: One junction end disagrees with the germline gene, perhaps due to a read error. The rearrangement joins TRBV18 to TRBJ2-2, with D possibly being TRBD2 (6 bases). Germline CDR1 is KGHSH and CDR2 is LQKENI. This CDR3 has 16 residues. CDR3 region: CASSPRGLAKTGELFF. DNA of the CDR3: TGTGCCAGCTCCCCTAGGGGCCTAGCGAAAACCGGGGAGCTGTTTTTT. The full variable domain, its missing parts supplied by reference TRBV18 and TRBJ2-2, is NAGVMQNPRHLVRRRGQEARLRCSPMKGHSHVYWYRQLPEEGLKFMVYLQKENIIDESGMPKERFSAEFPKEGPSILRIQQVVRGDSAAYFCASSPRGLAKTGELFFGEGSRLTVL.

This clone was picked up one time. The CDR3 DNA follows: TGTGCCACCAGCAGAGATCAGGGGGGCACAGATACGCAGTATTTT. It codes for CATSRDQGGTDTQYF. The chain carries TRBV15 and TRBJ2-3; 7 nucleotides match TRBD1. CDR3 length: 15 amino acids. Germline V gene lookup returns CDR1 LNHNV and CDR2 YYDKDF (reference sequence). V shed 0 bases and J 1 base; nucleotides not matched to a gene: 1.

The V call is TRBV9, the J call TRBJ1-2; 9 nucleotides line up with TRBD1. In germline, CDR1 is SGDLS, CDR2 YYNGEE. The CDR3 sequence is 14 residues long. V was pared by 3 bases and J by 4 bases, with 4 bases of the junction left unmatched. CDR3 amino acids: CASSDTGQGYGYTF. The CDR3 nucleotides are TGTGCCAGCAGCGACACGGGACAGGGCTATGGCTACACCTTC.

To note about this clone: The junction departs from germline at one end; a sequencing error may be responsible. The gene calls are TRBV7-8 and TRBJ1-5; D is unresolved. Germline V CDR1 and CDR2: SGHVS, FQNEAQ. The CDR3 length is 14 residues. The CDR3 sequence: CASGLGGGPRPQHF. The CDR3 nucleotides read TGTGCCAGCGGCTTGGGTGGAGGTCCTCGGCCCCAGCATTTT.